This T cell receptor beta chain was sequenced for a study of T cell responses to AZD1222 COVID-19 vaccine. Notes on the study in general: Donors, mostly white British, included more females; clonal diversity was possibly underestimated. In the spike-specific TCR repertoire, nearly half reportedly target unmutated variant regions. The study found Spike-specific TCR breadth and depth rose after two AZD1222 doses.

Trimming stripped 3 bases from V and 0 bases from J, with 11 bases between. Germline lookup yields CDR1 SGHDT and CDR2 YYEEEE. The length of the CDR3 is 15 residues. TCRdb keeps only in-frame clones here, not all; method: immunoSEQ multiplex PCR. Of about 150,000 clones detected, 90% appear once; the ten largest clones hold 1.5% to 2%. Note on this clone: What it recognizes is unknown.

The sample consisted of peripheral blood, taken on day 0 of AZD1222 vaccination. The clonotype comes from an adult in good health. The V gene is TRBV5-6, the J gene TRBJ2-3; D gene ambiguous. The CDR3 region is CASSWRLLSTDTQYF. The CDR3 DNA reads as TGTGCCAGCAGCTGGAGACTTTTAAGCACAGATACGCAGTATTTT.